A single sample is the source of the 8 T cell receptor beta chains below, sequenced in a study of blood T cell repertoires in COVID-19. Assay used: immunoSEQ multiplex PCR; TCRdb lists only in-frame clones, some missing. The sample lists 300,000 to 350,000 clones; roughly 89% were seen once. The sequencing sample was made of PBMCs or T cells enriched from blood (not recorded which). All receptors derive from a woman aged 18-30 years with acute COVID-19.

The CDR3 reads CATSDRVRGGYTF. The CDR3 nucleotides are TGTGCCACCAGTGACCGGGTAAGGGGTGGCTACACCTTC. V and J are TRBV24-1 and TRBJ1-2, with D perhaps matching TRBD1 (5 bases). CDR3 length: 13 residues. Looked up from germline, CDR1 is KGHDR and CDR2 is SFDVKD. V was trimmed by 4 bases and J by 7 bases, leaving 12 bases between them.

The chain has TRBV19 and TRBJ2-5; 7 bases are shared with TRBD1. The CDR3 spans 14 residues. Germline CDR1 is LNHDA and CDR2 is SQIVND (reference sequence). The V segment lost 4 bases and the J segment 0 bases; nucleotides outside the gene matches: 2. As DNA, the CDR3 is TGTGCCAGTAGTAGGGGACAGTACCAAGAGACCCAGTACTTC. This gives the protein CASSRGQYQETQYF.

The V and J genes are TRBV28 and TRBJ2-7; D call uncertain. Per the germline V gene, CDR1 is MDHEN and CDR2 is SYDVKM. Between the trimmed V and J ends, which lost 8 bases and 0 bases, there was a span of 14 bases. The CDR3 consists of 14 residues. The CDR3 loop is CASWAGLSSYEQYF. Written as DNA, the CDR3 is TGTGCCAGCTGGGCAGGCCTTAGCTCCTACGAGCAGTACTTC.

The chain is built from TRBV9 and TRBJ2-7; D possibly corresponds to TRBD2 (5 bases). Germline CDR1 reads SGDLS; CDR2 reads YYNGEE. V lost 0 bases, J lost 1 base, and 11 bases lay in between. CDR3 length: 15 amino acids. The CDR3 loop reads CASSVDPRRSYEQYF. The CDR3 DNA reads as TGTGCCAGCAGCGTAGATCCTAGGAGGTCCTACGAGCAGTACTTC.

The CDR3 DNA is TGTGCCAGCAGCTTTGAAGCCTGGTCACAGAATGGCTACACCTTC. Its translation: CASSFEAWSQNGYTF. The chain carries TRBV5-6 and TRBJ1-2; unclear D gene. The germline CDR1 and CDR2 sequences are SGHDT and YYEEEE. Trimming cost V 2 bases and J 6 bases, with 17 bases left between them. The CDR3 has 15 residues.

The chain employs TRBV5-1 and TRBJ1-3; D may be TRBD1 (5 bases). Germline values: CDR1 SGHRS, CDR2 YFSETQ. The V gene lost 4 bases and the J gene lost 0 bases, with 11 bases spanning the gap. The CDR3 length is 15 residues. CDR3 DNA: TGCGCCAGCAGCCCGAAGACAGACTCTGGAAACACCATATATTTT. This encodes CASSPKTDSGNTIYF.

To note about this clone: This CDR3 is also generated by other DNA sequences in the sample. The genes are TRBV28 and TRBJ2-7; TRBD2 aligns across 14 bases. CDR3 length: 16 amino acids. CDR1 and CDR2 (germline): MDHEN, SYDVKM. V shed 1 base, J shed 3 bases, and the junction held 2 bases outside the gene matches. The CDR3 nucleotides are TGTGCCAGCAGTTTATTGGGGACTAGCGGGAGCTACGAGCAGTACTTC. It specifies CASSLLGTSGSYEQYF.

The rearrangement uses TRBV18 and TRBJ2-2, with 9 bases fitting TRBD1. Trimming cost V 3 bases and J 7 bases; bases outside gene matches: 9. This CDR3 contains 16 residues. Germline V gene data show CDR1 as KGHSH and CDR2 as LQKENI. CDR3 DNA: TGTGCCAGCTCACCGGCTACAGGGGGCGCGAACGGGGAGCTGTTTTTT. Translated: CASSPATGGANGELFF. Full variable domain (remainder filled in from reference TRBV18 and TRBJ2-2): NAGVMQNPRHLVRRRGQEARLRCSPMKGHSHVYWYRQLPEEGLKFMVYLQKENIIDESGMPKERFSAEFPKEGPSILRIQQVVRGDSAAYFCASSPATGGANGELFFGEGSRLTVL.